A single sample gave rise to the 32 T cell receptor beta chains below, sequenced in a study of T cell repertoires in cytomegalovirus infection. TCRdb processed the reads anew with MiXCR; each CDR3 protein has one entry. The table shows about 740,000 distinct CDR3 sequences, with roughly 35% occurring only once. The sequenced sample was PBMCs. The receptor set was obtained from a human donor in good health (CMV status not recorded). Some clones in this sample may be carry-over from other donors' samples.

This clonotype turned up a few times. The V and J genes are TRBV2 and TRBJ1-1, with 7 positions matching TRBD1. Trimming cost V 5 bases and J 6 bases; bases outside gene matches: 9. Germline CDR1 and CDR2: SNHLY and FYNNEI. This CDR3 spans 14 amino acids. The CDR3 sequence is CASSYPGTVPEAFF. CDR3 coding DNA: TGTGCCAGCAGTTACCCCGGGACAGTCCCTGAAGCTTTCTTT.

This chain joins TRBV5-4 and TRBJ1-1; no firm D call. Per the germline V gene, CDR1 is SGHNT and CDR2 is YYREEE (reference sequence). Trimming removed 2 bases at V and 0 bases at J, with 8 bases between. This CDR3 has 14 residues. Here the CDR3 DNA reads TGTGCCAGCAGCTTCAGTAGAATGAACACTGAAGCTTTCTTT. Residues: CASSFSRMNTEAFF. The full variable domain, completed using reference TRBV5-4 and TRBJ1-1, is ETGVTQSPTHLIKTRGQQVTLRCSSQSGHNTVSWYQQALGQGPQFIFQYYREEENGRGNFPPRFSGLQFPNYSSELNVNALELDDSALYLCASSFSRMNTEAFFGQGTRLTVV.

The CDR3: CASRSVGGKETQYF. CDR3 sequence (DNA): TGTGCCAGCAGGTCGGTAGGGGGAAAAGAGACCCAGTACTTC. V and J are TRBV27 and TRBJ2-5, with D possibly being TRBD1 (6 bases). The V end lost 6 bases, the J end lost 3 bases, and 14 bases lay between the germline ends. Per the germline V gene, CDR1 is MNHEY and CDR2 is SMNVEV (reference sequence). The CDR3 runs 14 residues.

V is TRBV28 and J is TRBJ2-7; no clear D gene. Germline V gene lookup returns CDR1 MDHEN and CDR2 SYDVKM. V was pared by 1 base and J by 9 bases, with 10 bases between. There are 12 residues in the CDR3. DNA for the CDR3: TGTGCCAGCAGTTTATCGGGCGGCGGGCAGTACTTC. Its translation: CASSLSGGGQYF.

This clonotype was seen a handful of times. The chain couples TRBV7-2 to TRBJ2-3, with 12 bases aligning to TRBD2. This CDR3 is built from 16 residues. Germline assignment: CDR1 SGHTA and CDR2 FQGNSA. V lost 2 bases and J lost 2; bases outside the gene matches: 2. CDR3 residues: CASSLRTSGTTDTQYF. For the CDR3, the DNA is TGTGCCAGCAGCTTACGGACTAGCGGGACCACAGATACGCAGTATTTT.

This clonotype turned up a few times. This chain connects TRBV2 to TRBJ2-7, with 7 positions matching TRBD1. After removal of 0 bases from V and 3 bases from J, the junction contained 8 bases not matched to a gene. CDR1 SNHLY and CDR2 FYNNEI come from the germline V gene. The CDR3 consists of 16 residues. The CDR3 DNA sequence: TGTGCCAGCAGTGAAGCAGCAACAGGGGCTAACTACGAGCAGTACTTC. This encodes CASSEAATGANYEQYF.

V and J are TRBV12-3 or TRBV12-4 and TRBJ2-6, with TRBD2 matching over 7 bases. This CDR3 spans 17 amino acids. With 3 bases clipped from V and 1 base from J, the junction kept 6 bases outside the gene matches. CDR3 nucleotide sequence: TGTGCCAGCAGTTTGGGACTAACACTGTCTGGGGCCAACGTCCTGACTTTC. Its protein is CASSLGLTLSGANVLTF.

The V call is TRBV7-2, the J call TRBJ2-6; the D is unclear. This CDR3 contains 14 residues. The V end lost 7 bases, the J end lost 0 bases, and 7 bases lay between the germline ends. Germline loops: CDR1 SGHTA, CDR2 FQGNSA. The DNA of the CDR3 is TGTGCCAGCACACGGGTCTCTGGGGCCAACGTCCTGACTTTC. Translating gives CASTRVSGANVLTF.

This clonotype was seen more than once but under ten times. The CDR3 sequence is CASSTGANTEAFF. The CDR3 DNA is TGTGCCAGCAGCACCGGGGCGAACACTGAAGCTTTCTTT. The chain has TRBV27 and TRBJ1-1; maybe TRBD1 (5 bases). The CDR3 runs 13 residues. V lost 6 bases to trimming and J lost 1 base, with 9 bases between them. Germline V gives CDR1 MNHEY, CDR2 SMNVEV (reference sequence).

This clonotype was picked up a small number of times. V usage is TRBV20-1 and J usage is TRBJ1-1; D is unresolved. There are 11 residues in the CDR3. Germline CDR1 reads DFQATT; CDR2 reads SNEGSKA (reference sequence). V gave up 1 base and J gave up 6 bases, with 6 bases separating them. For the CDR3, the DNA is TGCAGTGCTAGAGGAGGGCCTGAAGCTTTCTTT. Protein: CSARGGPEAFF.

This clonotype was observed a handful of times. CDR3 in amino acids: CSAGRTVGYTF. Written as DNA, the CDR3 is TGCAGTGCTGGACGGACCGTCGGCTACACCTTC. The chain is built from TRBV20-1 and TRBJ1-2; D remains ambiguous. V gave up 5 bases and J gave up 8 bases, with 12 bases separating them. Germline lookup yields CDR1 DFQATT and CDR2 SNEGSKA (reference sequence). CDR3 size: 11 residues.

The gene calls are TRBV5-4 and TRBJ1-1, with D possibly matching TRBD1 (6 bases). V was pared by 2 bases and J by 9 bases, with 11 bases between. From germline, CDR1 is SGHNT and CDR2 YYREEE (reference sequence). The CDR3 totals 12 residues. The CDR3 loop reads CASSFGGPKAFF. The CDR3, as DNA: TGTGCCAGCAGCTTCGGGGGGCCAAAAGCTTTCTTT.

The J gene is TRBJ1-4, the V gene TRBV12-3 or TRBV12-4; possible D gene TRBD1, 6 bases. V was clipped by 5 bases and J by 7 bases, with 17 bases between them. The CDR3 runs to 15 residues. The CDR3 DNA reads TGTGCCAGCAGTCTAAGGACAGTGACCTCTGAAAAACTGTTTTTT. Translated: CASSLRTVTSEKLFF.

As for this clonotype: The junction shows a germline mismatch at one end, possibly a read error. The genes are TRBV5-1 and TRBJ2-1; 13 bases map to TRBD2. The CDR3 runs 12 residues. In germline, CDR1 is SGHRS, CDR2 YFSETQ. For the CDR3, the DNA is TGCGCCAGCAGCTTAACTAGCGGGGGGGCCCGCTTC. Translation: CASSLTSGGARF.

The sample holds many counts of this clonotype. The V call is TRBV7-2, the J call TRBJ1-1, with D uncertain. This CDR3 comprises 14 residues. Germline CDR1 is SGHTA and CDR2 is FQGNSA. V gave up 1 base and J gave up 3 bases, with 9 bases separating them. The CDR3 DNA is TGTGCCAGCAGCTTAGGAGGGCTCGACACTGAAGCTTTCTTT. This gives the protein CASSLGGLDTEAFF.

Ten or more counts support this clonotype. The chain links TRBV7-8 to TRBJ2-7; 10 bases map to TRBD2. Germline lookup yields CDR1 SGHVS and CDR2 FQNEAQ. The CDR3 runs 16 residues. Trimming at V came to 1 base and at J to 1 base, leaving 4 bases not matched to a gene. The CDR3 bases are TGTGCCAGCAGCTTAGGTCCTAGCGGGAGTTCCTACGAGCAGTACTTC. It is translated as CASSLGPSGSSYEQYF.

This clonotype was seen more than once but under ten times. This chain uses TRBV28 with TRBJ1-6; maybe TRBD1 (6 bases). V gave up 1 base and J gave up 9 bases, with 13 bases separating them. The CDR3 covers 15 residues. Germline CDR1 and CDR2: MDHEN and SYDVKM. CDR3 loop: CASSLSPGGPSPLHF. In DNA, the CDR3 is TGTGCCAGCAGTTTATCGCCCGGGGGCCCTTCACCCCTCCACTTT.

The V call is TRBV4-1, the J call TRBJ1-6; D gene uncertain. Germline V gives CDR1 MGHRA, CDR2 YSYEKL. V was trimmed by 4 bases and J by 2 bases, leaving 18 bases between them. The CDR3 contains 18 residues. CDR3: CASSPLLKGPTYNSPLHF. The CDR3 DNA reads as TGCGCCAGCAGCCCCCTCCTTAAGGGTCCCACCTATAATTCACCCCTCCACTTT.

This clonotype was detected a few times. The J gene is TRBJ2-7, the V gene TRBV28, with 8 bases aligning to TRBD1. The CDR3 is 14 residues long. From germline, CDR1 is MDHEN and CDR2 SYDVKM. J lost 9 bases, V lost 2 bases, and 9 bases had no gene match. The CDR3 here is CASSLTGQGYVQYF. The DNA of the CDR3 is TGTGCCAGCAGTTTAACAGGACAGGGCTATGTGCAGTACTTC.

This clonotype appeared a few times. The chain links TRBV7-6 to TRBJ2-7, with 8 bases fitting TRBD2. The germline V gene has CDR1 SGHVS and CDR2 FNYEAQ. V was pared by 1 base and J by 4 bases, with 6 bases of the junction left unmatched. The CDR3 runs 15 residues. The CDR3 coding sequence is TGTGCCAGCAGCTTAGGTAGCGGGGTGTCGTACGAGCAGTACTTC. It yields the protein CASSLGSGVSYEQYF.

This clonotype was counted only a few times. This CDR3 reads CATHQDTQYF. CDR3 nucleotide sequence: TGTGCCACCCACCAAGATACGCAGTATTTT. This rearrangement joins TRBV28 to TRBJ2-3; D is undetermined. Germline values: CDR1 MDHEN, CDR2 SYDVKM. The length of the CDR3 is 10 residues. V lost 10 bases and J lost 5, with 7 bases in between.

This clonotype was seen many times. The genes are TRBV7-2 and TRBJ1-5; unclear D gene. Germline CDR1 reads SGHTA; CDR2 reads FQGNSA. CDR3 length: 13 residues. Deletions cut 1 base from V and 4 bases from J, with 5 bases between. Here the CDR3 DNA reads TGTGCCAGCAGCTTAGAAAGAAATCAGCCCCAGCATTTT. It yields the protein CASSLERNQPQHF.

Comment on this clonotype: Being one base from a much bigger clone, this may be a read error. The chain couples TRBV20-1 to TRBJ2-3; D unclear. The CDR3 is 15 amino acids. The ends were cut back, 3 bases at V and 1 base at J, with 14 bases in the middle. Germline assignment: CDR1 DFQATT and CDR2 SNEGSKA (reference sequence). The CDR3 spells CSARKADTRTDTQYF. The DNA for the CDR3 is TGCAGTGCTAGGAAGGCAGATACCCGCACAGATACGCAGTATTTT.

At least ten counts were recorded for this clonotype. This chain connects TRBV12-3 or TRBV12-4 to TRBJ2-7, with D perhaps TRBD1 or TRBD2 (5 bases each). CDR3 length: 13 amino acids. V lost 4 bases, J lost 3 bases, and 10 bases lay in between. CDR3 in DNA: TGTGCCAGCAGTTCGACAGAGGGCTACGAGCAGTACTTC. Its protein is CASSSTEGYEQYF.

The gene calls are TRBV27 and TRBJ2-3; 8 bases fit TRBD2. The V and J ends lost 8 bases and 9 bases, in that order; junction bases with no gene match: 19. The germline CDR1 and CDR2 sequences are MNHEY and SMNVEV (reference sequence). The CDR3 has 16 residues. This CDR3 is CASRRSSERERETQYF. The CDR3 bases are TGTGCCAGCCGTCGCAGTTCGGAGCGGGAGCGGGAGACGCAGTATTTT.

The chain uses TRBV28 and TRBJ2-3, with 7 bases fitting TRBD1. The trim removed 3 bases at V and 1 base at J, leaving 4 bases unmatched. The CDR3 loop spans 15 amino acids. Germline V gene data show CDR1 as MDHEN and CDR2 as SYDVKM. CDR3 sequence: CASSFFQGGTDTQYF. CDR3 DNA sequence: TGTGCCAGCAGTTTCTTTCAGGGGGGCACAGATACGCAGTATTTT.

The chain joins TRBV28 to TRBJ1-4, with no clear D. Per germline, CDR1 MDHEN and CDR2 SYDVKM. This CDR3 spans 12 amino acids. V was clipped by 10 bases and J by 10 bases, with 16 bases between them. The CDR3: CAIIFEQTKLFF. The DNA of the CDR3 is TGTGCCATCATTTTCGAACAAACAAAACTGTTTTTT.

This clonotype was seen repeatedly, ten times or more. This rearrangement joins TRBV12-3 or TRBV12-4 to TRBJ2-2, with a possible D match to TRBD2 (5 bases). The V end lost 5 bases, the J end lost 7 bases, and 5 bases lay between the germline ends. The CDR3 extends over 11 amino acids. CDR3: CASSGSGELFF. CDR3 DNA: TGTGCCAGCAGTGGGAGCGGGGAGCTGTTTTTT.

The rearrangement uses TRBV10-3 and TRBJ1-1; D might be TRBD1 (5 bases). V lost 4 bases, J lost 4 bases, and 13 bases lay in between. The CDR3 has 14 amino acids. The V gene's germline CDR1 is ENHRY and CDR2 SYGVKD. The CDR3 nucleotides read TGTGCCATCAGTGCGGGGGGGGGTCGCACTGAAGCTTTCTTT. As protein: CAISAGGGRTEAFF.

This rearrangement joins TRBV6-5 to TRBJ2-1; TRBD2 matches at 11 bases. The CDR3 length is 16 residues. The ends lost 6 bases at V and 0 bases at J; junction bases unmatched: 4. In germline, CDR1 is MNHEY, CDR2 SVGAGI. The CDR3 spells CASRSSGRSSYNEQFF. The CDR3, as DNA: TGTGCCAGCAGATCTAGCGGGAGGAGCTCCTACAATGAGCAGTTCTTC.

Worth noting for this clonotype: Given the absence of the conserved phenylalanine or tryptophan at the CDR3 end, a read error is likely. The chain employs TRBV5-1 and TRBJ1-2; D is undetermined. Germline CDR1 reads SGHRS; CDR2 reads YFSETQ. Trimming removed 6 bases at V and 2 bases at J, with 8 bases between. This CDR3 spans 12 amino acids. The CDR3 spells CASKPDNYGYTL. The CDR3, as DNA: TGCGCCAGCAAGCCGGACAACTATGGCTACACCTTA.

This clonotype was counted only a few times. The genes are TRBV7-8 and TRBJ2-3, with a possible D match to TRBD2 (6 bases). From germline, CDR1 is SGHVS and CDR2 FQNEAQ. The CDR3 runs to 15 residues. Trimming removed 9 bases from V and 2 bases from J, with 18 bases in between. CDR3 nucleotides: TGTGCCAGTATGATTCGGGGGTGGAACACAGATACGCAGTATTTT. It encodes CASMIRGWNTDTQYF.